This T cell receptor (beta chain) was observed in a study of monozygotic twins with inflammatory bowel disease. CDR1 is SGDLS and CDR2 is YYNGEE in the germline V gene. This CDR3 is built from 15 residues. TCRdb re-called the 5' RACE reads; every CDR3 protein appears as one record, without DNA. The table for this sample gives fewer than 550,000 distinct CDR3 sequences. The chain uses TRBV9 and TRBJ1-4; TCRdb designates TRBD1, a call that cannot be tested without DNA. The specimen was blood. This clonotype was sampled from a human donor with ulcerative colitis or Crohn's disease, or a healthy co-twin of an affected twin (not recorded which). The CDR3 loop reads CASSVLGQLNEKLFF.